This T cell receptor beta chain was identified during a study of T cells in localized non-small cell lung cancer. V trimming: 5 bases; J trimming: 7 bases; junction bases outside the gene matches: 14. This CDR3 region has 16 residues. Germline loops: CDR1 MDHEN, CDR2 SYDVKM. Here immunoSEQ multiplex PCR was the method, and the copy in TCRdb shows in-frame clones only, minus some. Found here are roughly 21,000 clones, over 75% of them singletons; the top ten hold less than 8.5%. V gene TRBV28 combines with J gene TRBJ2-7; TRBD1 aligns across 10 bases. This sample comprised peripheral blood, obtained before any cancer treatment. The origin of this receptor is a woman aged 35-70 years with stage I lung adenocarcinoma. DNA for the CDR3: TGTGCCAGCAGTCCGGGACTTAGGACAGGGGGGAGGGAGCAGTACTTC. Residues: CASSPGLRTGGREQYF.